This T cell receptor beta chain was identified during a study of T cell repertoires in cytomegalovirus infection. On this clonotype: What it binds is unknown.

Germline assignment: CDR1 MDHEN and CDR2 SYDVKM. The germline V and J ends were trimmed by 3 bases and 5 bases, with 20 bases remaining between them. This CDR3 comprises 17 residues. MiXCR, applied by TCRdb to the reads, yields one record per CDR3 protein. The sample lists 200,000 to 250,000 distinct CDR3 sequences, approximately 38% occurring once. The sequence was obtained from a human donor in good health (CMV status not recorded). Some clones in this sample may be carry-over from other donors' samples. V is TRBV28 and J is TRBJ1-5, with D unclear. The specimen was CD8+ T cells from cultured PBMCs, collected from culture after CMV antigen stimulation. In DNA form, the CDR3 reads TGTGCCAGCAGTTTGAGAAGGTCCGATCTCGGGGATCAGCCCCAGCATTTT. Protein sequence: CASSLRRSDLGDQPQHF.